The rows below give T cell receptor beta chains drawn from one sample of a study of human T cells and chemical hapten exposure. TCRdb reanalysed the RACE reads using MiXCR and keeps one entry per CDR3 protein. This sample has 180,000 or so distinct CDR3 sequences, with 13% to 15% found just once. The sequencing used whole blood, collected in connection with sensitization to the hapten diphenylcyclopropenone (DPC). These receptor sequences come from a woman in her 30s with alopecia areata. Some clones in this sample may be carry-over from other donors' samples. CDR3s leave out the opening cysteine and the closing phenylalanine or tryptophan. A row's size may be missing; if present it is once, few, many or a size class.

V	length	J	size	CDR3
TRBV3-1	11	TRBJ2-7	many	ASSRTIRGEQY
TRBV7-7	13	TRBJ2-5	few	ASSSREGPSETQY
TRBV5-1	14	TRBJ2-1	many	ASSLGLAGGYNEQF
TRBV5-6	12	TRBJ2-7	few	ASSLRTRAYEQY
TRBV7-8	13	TRBJ2-1	few	ASSLSSNPISEQF
TRBV28	13	TRBJ2-7	-	ASSPPGDRAYEQY
TRBV3-1	12	TRBJ1-1	few	ASSQSSGNTEAF
TRBV24-1	11	TRBJ2-2	few	ATSEIRGGELF
TRBV18	12	TRBJ1-1	-	ASARDIMNTEAF
TRBV30	12	TRBJ1-5	few	AWSTVGGNQPQH
TRBV6-2/TRBV6-3	9	TRBJ1-2	-	ASSLGFGYT
TRBV20-1	12	TRBJ1-5	few	SATTDARNQPQH
TRBV15	12	TRBJ1-5	-	ATSRGNGNQPQH
TRBV3-1	11	TRBJ1-2	many	ASSHGTGDGYT
TRBV6-6	13	TRBJ1-5	many	ASSQDLNGNQPQH
TRBV28	12	TRBJ2-7	few	ASSAQGYAYEQY
TRBV5-1	11	TRBJ1-1	-	ASSLDSRTEAF
TRBV27	11	TRBJ1-2	many	ASRGQTVGGYT
TRBV7-8	12	TRBJ2-7	few	ASSSPGSTYEQY
TRBV2	10	TRBJ2-2	-	ASSDRGEELF
TRBV27	11	TRBJ2-5	-	ASSLSVQGTQY
TRBV3-1	12	TRBJ2-7	few	ASSLSGITYEQY
TRBV12-3/TRBV12-4	13	TRBJ2-2	-	ASSLGRVPNGELF
TRBV5-1	12	TRBJ2-5	many	ASSSDRGVETQY
TRBV27	11	TRBJ2-7	few	ASSLTPPGEQY
TRBV7-6	12	TRBJ2-5	many	ASSLRPASETQY
TRBV29-1	10	TRBJ1-2	many	SFEGDSYGYT
TRBV9	14	TRBJ2-1	few	ASSVGVAGSYNEQF
TRBV29-1	9	TRBJ2-1	-	SVGGTGGRF
TRBV29-1	11	TRBJ1-1	many	SVTTGMNTEAF
TRBV6-6	14	TRBJ2-4	few	ASRTGRAGAKNIQY
TRBV4-3	12	TRBJ2-4	-	ASSQAGTENIQY
TRBV27	16	TRBJ1-4	few	ASSLRQGKYATNEKLF
TRBV18	10	TRBJ2-1	many	ASSPQHFEQF
TRBV18	13	TRBJ1-2	few	ASSPGTGGNYGYT
TRBV5-1	13	TRBJ2-7	-	ASSWTSGSLVEQY
TRBV5-1	11	TRBJ1-5	-	ASSPGPSEPQH
TRBV28	12	TRBJ1-6	few	ASSRTGNNSPLH
TRBV28	13	TRBJ2-2	-	ASSADRRNTGELF
TRBV9	11	TRBJ1-2	-	ASSVVGNYGYT